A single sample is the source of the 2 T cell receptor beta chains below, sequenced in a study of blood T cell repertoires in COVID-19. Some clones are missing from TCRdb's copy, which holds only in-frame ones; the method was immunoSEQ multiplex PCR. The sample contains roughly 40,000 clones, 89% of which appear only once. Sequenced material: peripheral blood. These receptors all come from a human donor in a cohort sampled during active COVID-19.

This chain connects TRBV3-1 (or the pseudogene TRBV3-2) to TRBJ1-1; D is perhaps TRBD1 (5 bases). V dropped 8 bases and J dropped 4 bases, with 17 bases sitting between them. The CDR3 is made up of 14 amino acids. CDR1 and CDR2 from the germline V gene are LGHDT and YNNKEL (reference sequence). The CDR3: CASLVRGEGTEAFF. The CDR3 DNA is TGTGCCAGCCTGGTTCGAGGGGAGGGCACTGAAGCTTTCTTT.

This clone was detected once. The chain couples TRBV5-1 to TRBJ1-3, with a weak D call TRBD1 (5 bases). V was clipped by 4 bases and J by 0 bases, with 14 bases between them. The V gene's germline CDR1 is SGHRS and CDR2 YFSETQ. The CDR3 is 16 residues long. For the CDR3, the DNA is TGCGCCAGCAGCCGTGGAGGGACCAACTCTGGAAACACCATATATTTT. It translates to CASSRGGTNSGNTIYF.